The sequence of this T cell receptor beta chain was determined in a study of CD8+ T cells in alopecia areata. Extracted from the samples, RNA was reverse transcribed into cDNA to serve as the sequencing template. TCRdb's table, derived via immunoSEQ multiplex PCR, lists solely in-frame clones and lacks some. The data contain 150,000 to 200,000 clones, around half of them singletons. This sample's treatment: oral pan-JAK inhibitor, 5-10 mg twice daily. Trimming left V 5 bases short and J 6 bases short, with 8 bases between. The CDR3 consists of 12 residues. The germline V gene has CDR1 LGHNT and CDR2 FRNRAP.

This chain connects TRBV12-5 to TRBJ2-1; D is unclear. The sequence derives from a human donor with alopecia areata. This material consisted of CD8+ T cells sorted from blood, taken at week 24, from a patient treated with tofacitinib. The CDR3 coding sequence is TGTGCTAGTGGTACCTTCGGCAATGAGCAGTTCTTC. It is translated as CASGTFGNEQFF.